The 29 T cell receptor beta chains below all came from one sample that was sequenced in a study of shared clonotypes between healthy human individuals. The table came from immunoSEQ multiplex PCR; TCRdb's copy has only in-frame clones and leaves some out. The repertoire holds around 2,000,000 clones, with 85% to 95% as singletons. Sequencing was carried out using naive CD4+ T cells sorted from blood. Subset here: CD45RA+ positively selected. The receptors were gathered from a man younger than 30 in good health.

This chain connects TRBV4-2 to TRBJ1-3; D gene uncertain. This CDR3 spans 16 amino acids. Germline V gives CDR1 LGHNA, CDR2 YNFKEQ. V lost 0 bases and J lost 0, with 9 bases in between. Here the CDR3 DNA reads TGTGCCAGCAGCCAAGATTCCACCAACTCTGGAAACACCATATATTTT. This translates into CASSQDSTNSGNTIYF.

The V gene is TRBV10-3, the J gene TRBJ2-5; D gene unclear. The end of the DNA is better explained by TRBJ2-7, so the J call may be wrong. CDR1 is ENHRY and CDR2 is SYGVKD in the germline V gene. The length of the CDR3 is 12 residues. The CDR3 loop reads CAISEQPYEQYF. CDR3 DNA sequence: TGTGCCATCAGTGAACAGCCCTACGAGCAGTACTTC.

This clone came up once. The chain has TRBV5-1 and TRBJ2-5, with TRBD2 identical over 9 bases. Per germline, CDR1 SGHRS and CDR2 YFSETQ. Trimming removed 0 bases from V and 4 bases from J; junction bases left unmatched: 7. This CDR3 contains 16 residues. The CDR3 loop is CASSLEASGVGETQYF. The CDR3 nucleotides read TGCGCCAGCAGCTTGGAGGCTAGCGGGGTTGGAGAGACCCAGTACTTC.

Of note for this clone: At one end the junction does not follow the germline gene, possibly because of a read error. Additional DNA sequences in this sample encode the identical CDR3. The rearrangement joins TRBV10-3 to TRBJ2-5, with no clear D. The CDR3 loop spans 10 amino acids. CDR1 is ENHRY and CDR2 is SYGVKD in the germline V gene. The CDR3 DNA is TGTGCCATCGGTGAAGAGACCCAGTACTTC. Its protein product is CAIGEETQYF.

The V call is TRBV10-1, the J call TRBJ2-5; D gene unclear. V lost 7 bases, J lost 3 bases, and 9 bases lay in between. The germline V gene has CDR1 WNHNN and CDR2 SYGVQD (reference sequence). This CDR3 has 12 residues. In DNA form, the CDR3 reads TGCGCCAGCACGGTCGATAAAGAGACCCAGTACTTC. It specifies CASTVDKETQYF.

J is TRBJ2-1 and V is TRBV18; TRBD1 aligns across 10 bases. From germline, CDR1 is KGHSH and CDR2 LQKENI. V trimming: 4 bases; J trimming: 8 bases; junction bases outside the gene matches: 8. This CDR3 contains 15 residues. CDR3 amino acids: CASSLRQGAGDEQFF. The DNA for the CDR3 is TGTGCCAGCTCACTTCGACAGGGGGCAGGCGATGAGCAGTTCTTC.

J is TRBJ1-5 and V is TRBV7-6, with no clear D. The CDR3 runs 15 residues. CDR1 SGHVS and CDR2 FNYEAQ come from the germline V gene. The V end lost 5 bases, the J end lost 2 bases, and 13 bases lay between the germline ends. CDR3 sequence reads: CASSTSWEGNQPQHF. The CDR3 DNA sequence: TGTGCCAGCAGCACAAGCTGGGAGGGCAATCAGCCCCAGCATTTT.

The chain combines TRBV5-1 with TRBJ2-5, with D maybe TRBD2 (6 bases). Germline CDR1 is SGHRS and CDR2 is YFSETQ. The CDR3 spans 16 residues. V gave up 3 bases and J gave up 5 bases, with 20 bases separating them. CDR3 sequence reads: CASSSSGTRDWETQYF. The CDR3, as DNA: TGCGCCAGCAGCTCCTCCGGGACTCGGGATTGGGAGACCCAGTACTTC.

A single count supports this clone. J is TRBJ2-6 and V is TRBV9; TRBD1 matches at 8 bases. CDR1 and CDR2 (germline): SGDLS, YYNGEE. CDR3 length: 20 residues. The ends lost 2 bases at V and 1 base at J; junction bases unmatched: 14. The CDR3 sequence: CASSVRPSTGVGSGANVLTF. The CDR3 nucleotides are TGTGCCAGCAGCGTCCGACCTTCGACAGGGGTAGGATCTGGGGCCAACGTCCTGACTTTC.

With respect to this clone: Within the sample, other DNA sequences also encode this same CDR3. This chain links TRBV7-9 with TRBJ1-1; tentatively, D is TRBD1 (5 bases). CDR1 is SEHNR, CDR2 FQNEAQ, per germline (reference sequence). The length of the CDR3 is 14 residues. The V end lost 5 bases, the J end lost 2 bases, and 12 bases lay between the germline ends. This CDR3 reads CASSLRTLNTEAFF. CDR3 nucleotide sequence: TGTGCCAGCAGCCTCCGGACATTAAACACTGAAGCTTTCTTT.

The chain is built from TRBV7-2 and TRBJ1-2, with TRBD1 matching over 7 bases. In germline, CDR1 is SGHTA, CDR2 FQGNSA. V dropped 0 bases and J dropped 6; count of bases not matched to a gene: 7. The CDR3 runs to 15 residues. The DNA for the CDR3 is TGTGCCAGCAGCTTAGCCCACAGGGGCTTAGATGGCTACACCTTC. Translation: CASSLAHRGLDGYTF.

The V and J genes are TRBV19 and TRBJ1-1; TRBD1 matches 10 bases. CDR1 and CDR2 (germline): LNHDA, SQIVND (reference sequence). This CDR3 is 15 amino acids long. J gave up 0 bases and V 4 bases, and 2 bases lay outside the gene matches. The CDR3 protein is CASSKDRGLNTEAFF. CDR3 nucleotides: TGTGCCAGTAGTAAAGACAGGGGGCTGAACACTGAAGCTTTCTTT.

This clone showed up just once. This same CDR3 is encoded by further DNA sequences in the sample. CDR3 DNA: TGTGCCAGTAGTATCTCGGGCTATGGCTACACCTTC. Translated, it gives CASSISGYGYTF. The rearrangement uses TRBV19 and TRBJ1-2, with D uncertain. Trimming left V 3 bases short and J 4 bases short, with 6 bases between. Germline lookup yields CDR1 LNHDA and CDR2 SQIVND (reference sequence). This CDR3 has 12 amino acids.

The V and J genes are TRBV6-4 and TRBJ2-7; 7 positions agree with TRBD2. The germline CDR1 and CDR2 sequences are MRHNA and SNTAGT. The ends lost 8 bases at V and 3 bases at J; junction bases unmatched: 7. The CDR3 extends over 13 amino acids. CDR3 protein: CASHRDYNYEQYF. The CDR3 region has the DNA TGTGCCAGCCACCGGGACTACAACTACGAGCAGTACTTC.

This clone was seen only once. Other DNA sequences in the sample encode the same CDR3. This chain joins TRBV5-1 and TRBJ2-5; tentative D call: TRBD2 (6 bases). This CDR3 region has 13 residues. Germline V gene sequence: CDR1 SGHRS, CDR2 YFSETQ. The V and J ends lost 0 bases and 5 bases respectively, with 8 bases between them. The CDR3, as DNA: TGCGCCAGCAGCTTGGCGGGGGTGGAGACCCAGTACTTC. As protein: CASSLAGVETQYF.

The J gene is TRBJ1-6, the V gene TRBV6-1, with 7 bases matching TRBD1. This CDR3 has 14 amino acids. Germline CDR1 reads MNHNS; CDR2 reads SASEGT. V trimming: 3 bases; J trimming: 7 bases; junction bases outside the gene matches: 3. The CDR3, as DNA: TGTGCCAGCAGTGAGACAGGGAAAAATTCACCCCTCCACTTT. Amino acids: CASSETGKNSPLHF.

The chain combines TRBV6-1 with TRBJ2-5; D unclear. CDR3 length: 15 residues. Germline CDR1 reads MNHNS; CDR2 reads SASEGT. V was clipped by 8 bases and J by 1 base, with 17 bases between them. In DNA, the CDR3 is TGTGCCAGCTCCCCAAGGAGCACAAGCCAAGAGACCCAGTACTTC. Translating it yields CASSPRSTSQETQYF.

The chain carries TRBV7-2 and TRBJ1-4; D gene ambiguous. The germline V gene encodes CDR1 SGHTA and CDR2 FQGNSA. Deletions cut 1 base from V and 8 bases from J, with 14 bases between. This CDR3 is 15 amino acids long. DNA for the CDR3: TGTGCCAGCAGCTTAGACGGAAGTAGTACCGAAAAACTGTTTTTT. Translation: CASSLDGSSTEKLFF.

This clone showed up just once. The CDR3 DNA is TGCAGCGTGGGACAGGGAGGGAATGAAAAACTGTTTTTT. Translating gives CSVGQGGNEKLFF. The chain joins TRBV29-1 to TRBJ1-4; 9 bases agree with TRBD1. The CDR3 runs to 13 residues. V gave up 6 bases and J gave up 5 bases; unmatched junction bases: 4. Germline V gene data show CDR1 as SQVTM and CDR2 as ANQGSEA.

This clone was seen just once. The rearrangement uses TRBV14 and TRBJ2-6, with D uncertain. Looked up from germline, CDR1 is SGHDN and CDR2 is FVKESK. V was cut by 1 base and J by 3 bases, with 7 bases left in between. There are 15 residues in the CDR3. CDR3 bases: TGTGCCAGCAGCCAAGGGCGCTTTGGGGCCAACGTCCTGACTTTC. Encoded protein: CASSQGRFGANVLTF.

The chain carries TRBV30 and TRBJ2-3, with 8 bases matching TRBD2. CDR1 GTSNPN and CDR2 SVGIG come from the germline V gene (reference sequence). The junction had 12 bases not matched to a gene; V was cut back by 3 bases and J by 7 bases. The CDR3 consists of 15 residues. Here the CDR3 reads CAWSLPGLGGNTQYF. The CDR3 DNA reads TGTGCCTGGAGCCTTCCGGGACTAGGGGGGAATACGCAGTATTTT.

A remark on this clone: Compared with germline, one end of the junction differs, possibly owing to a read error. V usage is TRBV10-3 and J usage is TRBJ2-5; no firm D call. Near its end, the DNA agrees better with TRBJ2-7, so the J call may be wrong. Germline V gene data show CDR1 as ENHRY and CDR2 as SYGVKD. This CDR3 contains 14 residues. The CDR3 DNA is TGTGCCAGCAGTTACCGATCAGGAACCTACGAGCAGTACTTC. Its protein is CASSYRSGTYEQYF.

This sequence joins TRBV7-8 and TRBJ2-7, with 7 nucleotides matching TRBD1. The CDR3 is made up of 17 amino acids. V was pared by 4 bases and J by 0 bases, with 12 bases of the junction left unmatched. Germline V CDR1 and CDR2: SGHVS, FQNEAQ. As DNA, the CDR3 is TGTGCCAGCAGCTCATCGACTGGGACAGCCGTCTCCTACGAGCAGTACTTC. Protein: CASSSSTGTAVSYEQYF.

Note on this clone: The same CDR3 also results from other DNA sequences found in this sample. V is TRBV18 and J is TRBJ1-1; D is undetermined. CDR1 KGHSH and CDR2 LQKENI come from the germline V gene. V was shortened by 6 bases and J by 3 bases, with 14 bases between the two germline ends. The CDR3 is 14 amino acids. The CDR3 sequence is CASSPAPGDTEAFF. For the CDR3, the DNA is TGTGCCAGCTCTCCGGCCCCTGGGGACACTGAAGCTTTCTTT.

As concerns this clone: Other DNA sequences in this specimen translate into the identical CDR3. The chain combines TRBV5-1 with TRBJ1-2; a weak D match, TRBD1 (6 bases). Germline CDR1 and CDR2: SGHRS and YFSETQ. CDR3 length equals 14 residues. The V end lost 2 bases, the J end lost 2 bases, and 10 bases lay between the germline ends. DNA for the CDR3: TGCGCCAGCAGCTTTGGGCAGGGGAACTATGGCTACACCTTC. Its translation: CASSFGQGNYGYTF.

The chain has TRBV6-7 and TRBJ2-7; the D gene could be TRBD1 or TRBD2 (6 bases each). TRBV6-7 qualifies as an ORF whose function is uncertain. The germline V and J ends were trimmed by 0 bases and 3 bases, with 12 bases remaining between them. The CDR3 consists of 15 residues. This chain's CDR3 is CASSYSRGVGYEQYF. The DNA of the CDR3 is TGTGCCAGCAGTTACTCAAGGGGGGTAGGCTACGAGCAGTACTTC.

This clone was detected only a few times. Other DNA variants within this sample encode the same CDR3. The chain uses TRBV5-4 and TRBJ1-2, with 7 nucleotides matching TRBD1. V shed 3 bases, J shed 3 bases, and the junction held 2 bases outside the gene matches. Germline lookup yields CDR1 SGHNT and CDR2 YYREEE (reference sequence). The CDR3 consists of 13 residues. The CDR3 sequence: CASSSGTDYGYTF. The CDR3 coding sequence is TGTGCCAGCAGCTCCGGGACAGACTATGGCTACACCTTC.

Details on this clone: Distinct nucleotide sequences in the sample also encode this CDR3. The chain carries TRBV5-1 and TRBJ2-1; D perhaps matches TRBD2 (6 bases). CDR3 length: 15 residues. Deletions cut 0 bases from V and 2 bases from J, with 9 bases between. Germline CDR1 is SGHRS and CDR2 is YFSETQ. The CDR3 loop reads CASSLGSGAYNEQFF. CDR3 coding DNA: TGCGCCAGCAGCTTGGGGTCGGGAGCCTACAATGAGCAGTTCTTC.

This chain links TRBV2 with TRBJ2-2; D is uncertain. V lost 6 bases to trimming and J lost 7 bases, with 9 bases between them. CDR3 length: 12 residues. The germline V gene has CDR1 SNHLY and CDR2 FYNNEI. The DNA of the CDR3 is TGTGCCAGCAGACAATGGAGCGGGGAGCTGTTTTTT. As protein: CASRQWSGELFF.